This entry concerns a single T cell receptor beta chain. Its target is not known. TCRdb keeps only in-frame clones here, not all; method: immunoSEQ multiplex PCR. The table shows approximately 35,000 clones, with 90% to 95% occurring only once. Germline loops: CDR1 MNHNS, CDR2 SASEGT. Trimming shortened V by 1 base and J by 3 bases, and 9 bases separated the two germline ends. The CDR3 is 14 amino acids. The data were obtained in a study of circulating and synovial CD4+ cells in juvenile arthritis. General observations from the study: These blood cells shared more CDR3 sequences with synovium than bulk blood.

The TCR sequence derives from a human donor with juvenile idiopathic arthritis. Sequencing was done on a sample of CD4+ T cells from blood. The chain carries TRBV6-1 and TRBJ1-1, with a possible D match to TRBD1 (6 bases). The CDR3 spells CASSEVPGDTEAFF. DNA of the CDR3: TGTGCCAGCAGTGAAGTCCCAGGGGACACTGAAGCTTTCTTT.